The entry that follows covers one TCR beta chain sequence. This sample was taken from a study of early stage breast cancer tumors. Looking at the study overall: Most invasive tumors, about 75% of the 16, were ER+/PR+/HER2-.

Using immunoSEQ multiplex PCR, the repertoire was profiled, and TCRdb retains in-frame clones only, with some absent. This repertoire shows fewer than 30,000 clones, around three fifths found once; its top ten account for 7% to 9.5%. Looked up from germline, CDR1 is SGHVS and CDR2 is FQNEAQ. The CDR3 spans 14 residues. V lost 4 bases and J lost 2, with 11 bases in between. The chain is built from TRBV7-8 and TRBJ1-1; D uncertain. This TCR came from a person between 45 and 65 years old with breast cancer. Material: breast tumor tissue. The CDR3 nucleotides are TGTGCCAGCAGCTGGGATTGGGTAAACACTGAAGCTTTCTTT. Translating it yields CASSWDWVNTEAFF.